What follows are 10 T cell receptor beta chains derived from one specimen sequenced in a study of T cell responses to AZD1222 COVID-19 vaccine. Measured with immunoSEQ multiplex PCR; TCRdb has only the in-frame clones, and not every one. The sample lists 99,000 or so clones, approximately 89% occurring once. This specimen consisted of peripheral blood, obtained 28 days after the second dose of the MenACWY control vaccine. The receptor source for this set is an adult who received the MenACWY meningococcal vaccine as a control.

This clone was counted only a few times. V gene TRBV7-9 combines with J gene TRBJ2-7, with a possible D match to TRBD2 (6 bases). V gave up 2 bases and J gave up 3 bases, with 8 bases separating them. The germline CDR1 and CDR2 sequences are SEHNR and FQNEAQ (reference sequence). This CDR3 spans 13 amino acids. CDR3 residues: CASSLRGGYEQYF. CDR3 nucleotide sequence: TGTGCCAGCAGCTTAAGGGGAGGCTACGAGCAGTACTTC.

This clone was found once. The chain couples TRBV29-1 to TRBJ1-1; TRBD1 agrees at 11 bases. CDR1 is SQVTM, CDR2 ANQGSEA, per germline. V trimming: 4 bases; J trimming: 4 bases; junction bases outside the gene matches: 8. This CDR3 is built from 15 residues. The CDR3 sequence is CSVGDTGTGGTEAFF. CDR3 nucleotides: TGCAGCGTTGGAGATACCGGGACAGGGGGCACTGAAGCTTTCTTT.

The chain has TRBV6-5 and TRBJ2-7, with TRBD1 matching over 7 bases. In germline, CDR1 is MNHEY, CDR2 SVGAGI. V gave up 4 bases and J gave up 7 bases; unmatched junction bases: 7. The CDR3 is 13 amino acids. In nucleotides, the CDR3 is TGTGCCAGCAGTTGGGGCAGGGGGTATGAGCAGTACTTC. Translated: CASSWGRGYEQYF.

V gene TRBV7-2 combines with J gene TRBJ1-3; D perhaps matches TRBD1 (6 bases). This CDR3 has 13 residues. Trimming removed 3 bases from V and 8 bases from J, with 11 bases in between. Per germline, CDR1 SGHTA and CDR2 FQGNSA. The CDR3 spells CASSFGGGYTIYF. CDR3 in DNA: TGTGCCAGCAGCTTCGGAGGGGGATACACCATATATTTT.

The chain carries TRBV5-6 and TRBJ1-2, with a weak D call TRBD1 (6 bases). This CDR3 comprises 12 residues. The V gene lost 4 bases and the J gene lost 6 bases, with 10 bases spanning the gap. Looked up from germline, CDR1 is SGHDT and CDR2 is YYEEEE. CDR3 amino acids: CASSRNRDGYTF. CDR3 nucleotide sequence: TGTGCCAGCAGCCGTAACAGGGATGGCTACACCTTC.

This clone was seen a few times. The chain has TRBV30 and TRBJ2-7; D ambiguous. The CDR3 is made up of 12 amino acids. Germline V gene sequence: CDR1 GTSNPN, CDR2 SVGIG (reference sequence). The V and J ends lost 0 bases and 1 base respectively, with 4 bases between them. This CDR3 reads CAWSVTSYEQYF. The CDR3 DNA is TGTGCCTGGAGTGTAACATCCTACGAGCAGTACTTC.

The chain joins TRBV6-2 or TRBV6-3 to TRBJ2-5; TRBD1 matches at 7 bases. Looked up from germline, CDR1 is MNHEY and CDR2 is SVGEGT. J was trimmed by 5 bases and V by 6 bases; bases with no gene match: 6. The CDR3 is 13 amino acids. This CDR3 reads CASSRQGAETQYF. CDR3 bases: TGTGCCAGCAGCAGACAGGGCGCGGAGACCCAGTACTTC.

The chain uses TRBV6-2 or TRBV6-3 and TRBJ2-5; 10 bases agree with TRBD2. Germline V gene sequence: CDR1 MNHEY, CDR2 SVGEGT. V shed 4 bases and J 3 bases; nucleotides not matched to a gene: 14. The CDR3 is 18 amino acids. DNA for the CDR3: TGTGCCAGCAGTTGGTTCATGGCTAGCGGGAGCTATGAAGAGACCCAGTACTTC. It specifies CASSWFMASGSYEETQYF.

In its sample, this clone was seen once. The chain joins TRBV3-1 (or the pseudogene TRBV3-2) to TRBJ1-3, with D hard to call. The CDR3 totals 18 residues. Trimming stripped 0 bases from V and 3 bases from J, with 18 bases between. Germline V lookup: CDR1 LGHDT, CDR2 YNNKEL (reference sequence). The CDR3 reads CASSQDKDRAANGNTIYF. The CDR3 DNA reads TGTGCCAGCAGCCAAGATAAAGATCGGGCTGCGAATGGAAACACCATATATTTT.

The chain recombines TRBV28 with TRBJ1-4; the D gene is possibly TRBD1 (5 bases). The CDR3 spans 15 residues. CDR1 is MDHEN, CDR2 SYDVKM, per germline. V was clipped by 5 bases and J by 8 bases, with 18 bases between them. CDR3 loop: CASSPGGAQKEKLFF. The DNA of the CDR3 is TGTGCCAGCAGTCCTGGGGGAGCCCAGAAAGAAAAACTGTTTTTT.